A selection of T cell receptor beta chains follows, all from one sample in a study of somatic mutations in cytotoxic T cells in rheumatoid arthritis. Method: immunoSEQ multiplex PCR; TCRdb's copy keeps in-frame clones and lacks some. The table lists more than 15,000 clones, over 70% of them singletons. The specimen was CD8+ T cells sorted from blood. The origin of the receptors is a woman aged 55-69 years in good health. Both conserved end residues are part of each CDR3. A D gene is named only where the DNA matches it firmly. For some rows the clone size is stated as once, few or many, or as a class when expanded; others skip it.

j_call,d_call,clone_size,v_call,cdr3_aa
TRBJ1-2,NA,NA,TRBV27,CASRLMGGGYTF
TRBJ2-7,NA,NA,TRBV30,CAWSVSEGAPSYEQYF
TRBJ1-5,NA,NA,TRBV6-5,CASTDRGYNQPQHF
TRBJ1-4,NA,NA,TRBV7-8,CASSLLDAGVNEKLFF
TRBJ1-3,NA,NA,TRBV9,CASSVGGRHSGNTIYF
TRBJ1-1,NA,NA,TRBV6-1,CASSLRVMNTEAFF
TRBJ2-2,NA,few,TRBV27,CASSLPHTGELFF
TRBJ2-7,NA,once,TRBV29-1,CSVEGMGGYEQYF
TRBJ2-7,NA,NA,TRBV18,CASSPFRSYEQYF
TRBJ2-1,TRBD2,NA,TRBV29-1,CSSGRDLPGNEQFF
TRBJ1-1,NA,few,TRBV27,CASSPGVRYTEAFF
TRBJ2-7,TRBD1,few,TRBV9,CASSGDRGHEQYF
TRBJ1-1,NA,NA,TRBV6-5,CASSYSPGMNTEAFF
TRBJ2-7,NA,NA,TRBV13,CASSFGNAKYEQYF
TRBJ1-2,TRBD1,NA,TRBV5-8,CASSPTGGKSDGYTF
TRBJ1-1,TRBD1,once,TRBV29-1,CSATGIGGTNTEAFF
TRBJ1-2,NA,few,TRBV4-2,CASSLGDINGYTF
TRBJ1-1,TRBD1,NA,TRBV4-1,CASSFRGQGTTEAFF
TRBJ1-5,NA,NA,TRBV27,CASSYHGSNQPQHF
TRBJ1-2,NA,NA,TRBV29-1,CSVADGYGYTF
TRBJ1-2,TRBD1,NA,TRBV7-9,CASSLGTGGDYGYTF